The T cell receptor beta chain described here comes from a study of tumor-infiltrating lymphocytes in primary liver carcinoma. Study-level findings and limits: Only around 7-24% of top clones occurred in all five tumor regions. Among the pair types, tumor region pairs showed more overlap than tumor-adjacent and tumor-blood pairs. When set against blood, tumors had a significantly higher top-250-clone fraction (p = 0.039).

Remarks on this clonotype: Its antigen is still unknown. One junction end disagrees with the germline gene, perhaps due to a read error.

For each extraction, RNA and DNA were obtained together from about 20-30 mg of unsorted bulk tissue. Five separate regions per tumor were sampled. Using a constant-region primer together with ProtoScript II reverse transcriptase, TCR beta cDNA was made from approximately 0.55 ug of total RNA. Sequencing libraries for TCR beta derived from three nested multiplex PCR rounds that used slightly modified ARM-PCR. TCRdb itself ran the multiplex PCR reads through MiXCR, one entry per CDR3 protein. The data contain under 200,000 distinct CDR3 sequences, around four fifths of them singletons. Material for sequencing was tumor tissue from primary liver carcinoma. The origin of this receptor is a man aged 40-55 years with primary liver carcinoma and hepatitis B virus infection.

CDR3 amino acids: CATSYSPYREGTEAFF. CDR3 sequence (DNA): TGTGCCACCAGTTACTCACCTTACAGAGAGGGGACTGAAGCTTTCTTT. The genes are TRBV6-2 or TRBV6-3 and TRBJ1-1; D possibly corresponds to TRBD1 (5 bases). CDR3 length: 16 amino acids. CDR1 and CDR2 from the germline V gene are MNHEY and SVGEGT.